The entry below describes one TCR beta chain. The record originates from a study of shared clonotypes between healthy human individuals. The naive CD8 fraction comprised CD45RO-negative cells positively selected for CCR7 and excluded terminally differentiated effector memory CD45RA+ cells. Source study methods: Filtering differed because ImmunoSEQ produced junction-only sequences that carried no quality scores. The repertoire was sequenced with immunoSEQ multiplex PCR; TCRdb's copy has only in-frame clones and lacks some. V and J calls and clone size are those listed in that table; D and trimming were worked out from the DNA. The repertoire holds hundreds of thousands of clones, roughly 95% seen once, with around 0.12% in the top ten. With 5 bases removed from V and 7 bases from J, the gap between germline ends came to 15 bases. CDR3 length: 14 residues. Germline CDR1 is SGHAT and CDR2 is FQNNGV.

V and J are TRBV11-2 and TRBJ1-3; D might be TRBD1 (6 bases). The material sequenced was naive CD8+ T cells sorted from blood. The sequence came from a woman aged 25 to 39 in good health. CDR3 region: CASSLGGLANTIYF. CDR3 DNA: TGTGCCAGCAGCCTCGGGGGCTTGGCGAACACCATATATTTT.